This TCR beta chain emerged from a study of response to subunit inactivated influenza vaccine. The table lists this clonotype with a few counts. The CDR3 contains 14 residues. The V gene's germline CDR1 is SGHTA and CDR2 FQGNSA. V lost 2 bases, J lost 4 bases, and 11 bases lay in between. TCRdb re-called the RT-PCR reads with MiXCR, one entry per CDR3 protein. Of 490,000 or so distinct CDR3 sequences in the sample, approximately 7.1% were seen once. The V and J genes are TRBV7-2 and TRBJ2-5; weak D call: TRBD2 (6 bases). This receptor was taken from a man between 50 and 70 years old who received an inactivated influenza vaccine. The starting material was PBMCs from blood, obtained less than 30 months after vaccination. In DNA form, the CDR3 reads TGTGCCAGCAGCTTATTAGCGGAGTTAGAGACCCAGTACTTC. It translates to CASSLLAELETQYF.